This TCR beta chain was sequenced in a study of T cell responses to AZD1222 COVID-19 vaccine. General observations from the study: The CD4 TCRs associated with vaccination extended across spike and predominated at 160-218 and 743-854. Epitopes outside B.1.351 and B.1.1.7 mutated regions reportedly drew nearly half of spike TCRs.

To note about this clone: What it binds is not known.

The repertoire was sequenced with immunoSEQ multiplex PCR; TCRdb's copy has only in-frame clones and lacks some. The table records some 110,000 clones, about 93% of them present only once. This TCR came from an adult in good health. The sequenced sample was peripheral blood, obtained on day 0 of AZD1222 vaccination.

The CDR3 DNA sequence: TGTGCCAGCAGTTACTCTACCCTAGCGGGGGGGGGCGAGCAGTTCTTC. This codes for CASSYSTLAGGGEQFF. The rearrangement links TRBV6-5 to TRBJ2-1; TRBD2 agrees at 12 bases. CDR3 size: 16 residues. Trimming removed 0 bases from V and 10 bases from J; junction bases left unmatched: 7. Per germline, CDR1 MNHEY and CDR2 SVGAGI.